This TCR beta chain was observed in a study of blood T cells in healthy people across ages. As for the study in general: There was about one barcoded beta molecule captured by template switching per two T cells.

Each sample used at least 7 million PBMCs. This clonotype was counted only a few times. Germline-derived CDR1 and CDR2 are SGHRS and YFSETQ. After removal of 5 bases from V and 3 bases from J, the junction contained 4 bases not matched to a gene. CDR3 length equals 15 residues. The second PCR ran about 6 to 11 cycles with a sample-barcoded 5' primer and J-beta primers. No fewer than 2.5 million CDR3-containing paired-end reads came from each sample. TCRdb processed the 5' RACE reads anew with MiXCR; each CDR3 protein has one entry. The sample contains 980,000 or so distinct CDR3 sequences, around 48% of which appear only once.

The source of this sequence is a man aged 25 to 40 in good health. The sample taken for sequencing was blood. The chain uses TRBV5-1 and TRBJ1-6; 8 positions agree with TRBD1. In nucleotides, the CDR3 is TGCGCCAGCAGTCCCGGGACAGGCTATAATTCACCCCTCCACTTT. It codes for CASSPGTGYNSPLHF.